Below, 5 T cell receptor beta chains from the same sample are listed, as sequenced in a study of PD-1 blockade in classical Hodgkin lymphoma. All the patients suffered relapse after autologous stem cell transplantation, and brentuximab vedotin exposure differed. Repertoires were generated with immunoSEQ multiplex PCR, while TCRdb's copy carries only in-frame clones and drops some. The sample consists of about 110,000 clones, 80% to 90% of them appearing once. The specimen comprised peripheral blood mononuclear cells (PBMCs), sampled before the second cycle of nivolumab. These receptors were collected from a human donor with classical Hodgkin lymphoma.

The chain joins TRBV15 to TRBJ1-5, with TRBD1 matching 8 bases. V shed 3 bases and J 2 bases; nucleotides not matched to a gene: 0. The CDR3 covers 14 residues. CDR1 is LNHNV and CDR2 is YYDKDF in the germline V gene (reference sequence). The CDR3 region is CATSRDRGNQPQHF. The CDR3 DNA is TGTGCCACCAGCAGGGACAGGGGCAATCAGCCCCAGCATTTT.

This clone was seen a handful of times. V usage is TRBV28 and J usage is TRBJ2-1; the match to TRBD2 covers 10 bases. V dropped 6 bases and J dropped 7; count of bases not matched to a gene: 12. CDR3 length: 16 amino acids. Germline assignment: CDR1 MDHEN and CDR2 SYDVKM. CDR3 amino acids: CASSTGASGSWNEQFF. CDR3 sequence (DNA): TGTGCCAGCAGCACCGGTGCTAGCGGGAGTTGGAATGAGCAGTTCTTC.

CDR3 sequence: CASSQDGQTYYGYTF. The CDR3 nucleotides are TGCGCCAGCAGCCAAGATGGCCAGACTTATTATGGCTACACCTTC. The V call is TRBV4-3, the J call TRBJ1-2; no firm D call. V shed 0 bases and J shed 5 bases, with 13 bases lying between them. The germline gives CDR1 LGHNA, CDR2 YSLEER. The CDR3 length is 15 residues.

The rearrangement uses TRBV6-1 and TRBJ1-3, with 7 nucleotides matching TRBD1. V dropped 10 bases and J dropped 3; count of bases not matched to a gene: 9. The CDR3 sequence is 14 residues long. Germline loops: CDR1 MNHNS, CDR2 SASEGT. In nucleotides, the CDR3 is TGTGCCACGAAACAGGGGTTGGGTGGAAACACCATATATTTT. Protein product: CATKQGLGGNTIYF.

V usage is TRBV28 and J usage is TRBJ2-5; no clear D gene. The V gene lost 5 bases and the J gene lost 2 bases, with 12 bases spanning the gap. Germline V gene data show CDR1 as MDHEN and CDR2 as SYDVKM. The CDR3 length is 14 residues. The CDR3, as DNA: TGTGCCAGCAGTCAACAGATCACACAAGAGACCCAGTACTTC. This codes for CASSQQITQETQYF. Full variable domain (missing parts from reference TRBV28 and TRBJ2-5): DVKVTQSSRYLVKRTGEKVFLECVQDMDHENMFWYRQDPGLGLRLIYFSYDVKMKEKGDIPEGYSVSREKKERFSLILESASTNQTSMYLCASSQQITQETQYFGPGTRLLVL.